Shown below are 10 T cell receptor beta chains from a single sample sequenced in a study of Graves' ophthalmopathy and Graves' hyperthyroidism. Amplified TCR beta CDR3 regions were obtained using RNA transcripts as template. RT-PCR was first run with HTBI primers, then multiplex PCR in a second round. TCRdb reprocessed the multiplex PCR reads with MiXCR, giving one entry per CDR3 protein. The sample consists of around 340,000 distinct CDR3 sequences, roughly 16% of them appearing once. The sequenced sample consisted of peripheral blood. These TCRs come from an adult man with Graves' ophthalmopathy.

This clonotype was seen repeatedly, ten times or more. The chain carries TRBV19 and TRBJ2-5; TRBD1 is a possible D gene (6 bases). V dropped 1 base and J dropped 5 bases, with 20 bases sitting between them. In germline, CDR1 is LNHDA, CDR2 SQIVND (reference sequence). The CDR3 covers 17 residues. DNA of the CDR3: TGTGCCAGTAGTATAGGAGCCGAGGACAGTGAATGGGAGACCCAGTACTTC. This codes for CASSIGAEDSEWETQYF.

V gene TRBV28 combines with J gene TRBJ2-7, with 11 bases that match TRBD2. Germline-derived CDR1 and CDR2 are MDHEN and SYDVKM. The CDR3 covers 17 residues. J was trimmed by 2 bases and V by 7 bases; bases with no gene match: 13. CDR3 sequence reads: CASTESGASGRTYEQYF. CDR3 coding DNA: TGTGCCAGCACGGAGAGTGGGGCTAGCGGGAGGACCTACGAGCAGTACTTC.

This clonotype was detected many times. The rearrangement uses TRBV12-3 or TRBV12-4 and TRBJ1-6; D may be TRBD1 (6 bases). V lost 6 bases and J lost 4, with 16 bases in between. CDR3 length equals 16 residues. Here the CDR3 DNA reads TGTGCCAGCAGACCCTCAGGGGACTTTTATAATTCACCCCTCCACTTT. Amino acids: CASRPSGDFYNSPLHF.

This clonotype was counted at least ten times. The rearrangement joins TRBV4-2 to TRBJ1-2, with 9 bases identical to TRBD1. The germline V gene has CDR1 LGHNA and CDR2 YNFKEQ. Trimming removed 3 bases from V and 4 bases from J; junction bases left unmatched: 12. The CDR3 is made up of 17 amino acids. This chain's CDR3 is CASSQRPGQGLIYGYTF. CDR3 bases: TGTGCCAGCAGCCAGCGCCCCGGACAGGGGTTGATCTATGGCTACACCTTC.

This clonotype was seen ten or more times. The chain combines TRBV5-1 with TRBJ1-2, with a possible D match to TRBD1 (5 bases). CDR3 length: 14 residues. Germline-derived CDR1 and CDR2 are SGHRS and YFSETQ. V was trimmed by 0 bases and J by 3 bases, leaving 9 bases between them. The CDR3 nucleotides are TGCGCCAGCAGCTTGGACGTGGGGGACTATGGCTACACCTTC. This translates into CASSLDVGDYGYTF.

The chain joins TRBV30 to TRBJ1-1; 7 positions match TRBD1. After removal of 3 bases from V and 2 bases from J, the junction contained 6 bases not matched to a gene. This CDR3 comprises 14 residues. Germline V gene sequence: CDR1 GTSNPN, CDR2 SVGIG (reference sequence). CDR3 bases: TGTGCCTGGAGCCCCAGGGGGTCCAACACTGAAGCTTTCTTT. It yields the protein CAWSPRGSNTEAFF.

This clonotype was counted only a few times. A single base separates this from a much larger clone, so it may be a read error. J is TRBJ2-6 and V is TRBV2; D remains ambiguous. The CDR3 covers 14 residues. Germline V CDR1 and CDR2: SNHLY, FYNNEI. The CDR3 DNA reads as TGTGCCAGCAGACTGCTTTCTGGGACCAACGTCCTGACTTTC. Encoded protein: CASRLLSGTNVLTF.

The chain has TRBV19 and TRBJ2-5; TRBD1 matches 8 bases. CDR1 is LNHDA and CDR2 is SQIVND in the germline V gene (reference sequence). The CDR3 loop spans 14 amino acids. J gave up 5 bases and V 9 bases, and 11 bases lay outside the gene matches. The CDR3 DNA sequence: TGTGCCAGCAGTTTAGCCAGGGGGCTGGAGACCCAGTACTTC. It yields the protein CASSLARGLETQYF.

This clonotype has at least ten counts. CDR3 nucleotide sequence: TGTGCCTGGGGTGATGAGGGTCAAAACTCCTACGAGCAGTACTTC. It is translated as CAWGDEGQNSYEQYF. The rearrangement uses TRBV30 and TRBJ2-7, with a weak D call TRBD2 (5 bases). The CDR3 spans 15 residues. V was clipped by 5 bases and J by 0 bases, with 17 bases between them. CDR1 and CDR2 (germline): GTSNPN, SVGIG (reference sequence).

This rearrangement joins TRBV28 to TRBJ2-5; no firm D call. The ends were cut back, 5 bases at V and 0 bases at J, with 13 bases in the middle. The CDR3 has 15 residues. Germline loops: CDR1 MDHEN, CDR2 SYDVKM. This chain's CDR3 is CASSRLADNQETQYF. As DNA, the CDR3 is TGTGCCAGCAGTAGGTTAGCTGACAACCAAGAGACCCAGTACTTC.